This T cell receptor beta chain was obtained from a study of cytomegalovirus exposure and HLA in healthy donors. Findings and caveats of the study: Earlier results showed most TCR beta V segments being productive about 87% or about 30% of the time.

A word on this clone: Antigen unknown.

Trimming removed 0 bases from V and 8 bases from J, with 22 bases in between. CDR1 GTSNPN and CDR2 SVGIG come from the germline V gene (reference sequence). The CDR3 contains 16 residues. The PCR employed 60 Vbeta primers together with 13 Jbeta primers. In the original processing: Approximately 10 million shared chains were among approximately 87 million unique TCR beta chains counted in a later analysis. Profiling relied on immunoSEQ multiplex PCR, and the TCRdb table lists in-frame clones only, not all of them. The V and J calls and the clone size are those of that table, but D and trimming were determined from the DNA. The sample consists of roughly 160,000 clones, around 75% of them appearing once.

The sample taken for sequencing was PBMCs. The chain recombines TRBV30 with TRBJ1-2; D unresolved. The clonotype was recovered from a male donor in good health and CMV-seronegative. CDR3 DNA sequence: TGTGCCTGGAGTGTATTTAATGGGTGGATGAGGGAAGGCTACACCTTC. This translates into CAWSVFNGWMREGYTF.